The next 9 T cell receptor beta chains were all read from a single sample in a study of PD-1 blockade in classical Hodgkin lymphoma. Method: immunoSEQ multiplex PCR; TCRdb's copy keeps in-frame clones and lacks some. The table lists about 98,000 clones, about four fifths of them singletons. Every patient relapsed after autologous stem cell transplantation, and brentuximab vedotin exposure varied. Material: peripheral blood mononuclear cells (PBMCs), obtained before the second cycle of nivolumab. The receptors were sampled from a human donor with classical Hodgkin lymphoma.

The rearrangement links TRBV5-1 to TRBJ1-1; no clear D. Germline V CDR1 and CDR2: SGHRS, YFSETQ. V was cut by 4 bases and J by 0 bases, with 4 bases left in between. The CDR3 has 12 residues. This CDR3 is CASSDLNTEAFF. The CDR3 DNA is TGCGCCAGCAGCGATCTGAACACTGAAGCTTTCTTT.

The chain has TRBV2 and TRBJ2-7; TRBD2 matches at 9 bases. With V trimmed by 6 bases and J by 3 bases, 6 bases remained unmatched. This CDR3 comprises 14 residues. Germline-derived CDR1 and CDR2 are SNHLY and FYNNEI. CDR3 in amino acids: CASSPREGVYEQYF. CDR3 DNA sequence: TGTGCCAGCAGCCCGCGGGAGGGAGTCTACGAGCAGTACTTC.

The V gene is TRBV6-5, the J gene TRBJ2-3; D may be TRBD2 (6 bases). This CDR3 region has 16 residues. Germline CDR1 MNHEY, CDR2 SVGAGI. Trimming removed 4 bases at V and 5 bases at J, with 19 bases between. Here the CDR3 reads CASSSDSAGGRDTQYF. The CDR3 DNA is TGTGCCAGCAGTTCGGACTCAGCCGGGGGAAGAGATACGCAGTATTTT.

The chain links TRBV27 to TRBJ2-7; TRBD1 agrees at 9 bases. V lost 6 bases to trimming and J lost 5 bases; unmatched junction nucleotides: 17. Germline V CDR1 and CDR2: MNHEY, SMNVEV (reference sequence). The CDR3 covers 17 residues. This chain's CDR3 is CASSRGTGTGLGHEQYF. CDR3 DNA sequence: TGTGCCAGCAGCCGAGGAACCGGGACAGGGTTAGGTCACGAGCAGTACTTC.

The chain employs TRBV6-1 and TRBJ1-3; D unresolved. V was shortened by 9 bases and J by 0 bases, with 9 bases between the two germline ends. The CDR3 contains 13 residues. Germline loops: CDR1 MNHNS, CDR2 SASEGT. The CDR3, as DNA: TGTGCCAGTTCTGGGATCTCTGGAAACACCATATATTTT. Amino acid sequence: CASSGISGNTIYF.

The chain recombines TRBV27 with TRBJ2-5; 9 nucleotides match TRBD1. Matching the DNA end better, TRBJ2-7 makes the J call doubtful. The CDR3 runs 14 residues. CDR1 is MNHEY and CDR2 is SMNVEV in the germline V gene (reference sequence). The CDR3 is CASSTTGGFDEQYF. CDR3 sequence (DNA): TGTGCCAGCAGTACGACAGGGGGTTTCGACGAGCAGTACTTC.

In DNA, the CDR3 is TGTGCCAGCAGGTTTGGTGGCAGGGCTCTCGGCGAGCAGTACTTC. Amino acids: CASRFGGRALGEQYF. This rearrangement joins TRBV13 to TRBJ2-7; maybe TRBD1 (5 bases). Germline V gene lookup returns CDR1 PRHDT and CDR2 FYEKMQ (reference sequence). V was clipped by 6 bases and J by 6 bases, with 21 bases between them. CDR3 length equals 15 residues.

This rearrangement joins TRBV19 to TRBJ1-2; D gene uncertain. CDR3 length: 11 residues. The V end was cut by 10 bases, the J end by 5 bases, with 11 bases between. The V gene's germline CDR1 is LNHDA and CDR2 SQIVND (reference sequence). The CDR3 spells CATQQRYGYTF. The CDR3 DNA reads as TGTGCCACCCAGCAGAGATATGGCTACACCTTC.

The chain uses TRBV18 and TRBJ2-2, with 8 positions matching TRBD1. CDR1 KGHSH and CDR2 LQKENI come from the germline V gene. The V gene end was trimmed by 4 bases and the J gene end by 5 bases; junction bases not matched to a gene: 9. The CDR3 is 16 residues long. In DNA, the CDR3 is TGTGCCAGCTCACAGTATATCAACAGGGGGACCGGGGAGCTGTTTTTT. Residues: CASSQYINRGTGELFF.